The rows below give T cell receptor beta chains drawn from one sample of a study of lymphopenia after photon versus proton radiotherapy. Repertoires were generated with immunoSEQ multiplex PCR, while TCRdb's copy carries only in-frame clones and drops some. This repertoire shows more than 25,000 clones, around 87% found once; its top ten account for roughly 44%. Sample: peripheral blood, taken from a patient treated with proton-based radiotherapy. These TCRs come from a woman aged 55-75 years with cholangiocarcinoma. Some clones in this sample may be carry-over from other donors' samples. The CDR3 runs from the conserved cysteine through the conserved F or W. A D gene is named only where the DNA matches it firmly. Not all rows give a size; the values are once, few, many and, for expanded clones, a class.

CASSLGQGSAAFF	TGTGCCAGCAGTTTGGGACAGGGCTCGGCAGCTTTCTTT	TRBD1	TRBJ1-1	-	TRBV6-5
CASSNRAGSSTDTQYF	TGTGCCAGTAGTAACAGAGCGGGTTCTAGCACAGATACGCAGTATTTT	-	TRBJ2-3	-	TRBV19
CASSQGATSQPQHF	TGTGCCAGCAGCCAGGGGGCGACAAGTCAGCCCCAGCATTTT	TRBD1	TRBJ1-5	once	TRBV5-4
CSVVGQTSNYGYTF	TGCAGCGTTGTAGGACAGACGTCTAACTATGGCTACACCTTC	-	TRBJ1-2	-	TRBV29-1
CASSPSLTSSGNTIYF	TGTGCCAGCTCTCCATCCTTGACTAGCTCTGGAAACACCATATATTTT	-	TRBJ1-3	-	TRBV18
CASSLAGLVDTQYF	TGTGCCAGCAGCTTGGCGGGACTAGTAGATACGCAGTATTTT	TRBD2	TRBJ2-3	-	TRBV7-2
CASSYLVNTEAFF	TGTGCCAGCAGTTACTTGGTGAACACTGAAGCTTTCTTT	-	TRBJ1-1	-	TRBV6-5
CAIAFTGTILDTQYF	TGTGCCATCGCCTTCACAGGGACTATCCTCGATACGCAGTATTTT	-	TRBJ2-3	-	TRBV10-3
CASSHRLTGLYTYEQYF	TGCGCCAGCAGCCACAGATTAACGGGACTGTATACCTACGAGCAGTACTTC	-	TRBJ2-7	-	TRBV4-1
CASSLYYLAEVYNEQFF	TGTGCCAGCAGCTTGTATTACCTAGCGGAGGTCTACAATGAGCAGTTCTTC	TRBD2	TRBJ2-1	-	TRBV5-4
CASGSQGGVSYNEQFF	TGTGCTAGTGGTTCCCAGGGGGGGGTTTCCTACAATGAGCAGTTCTTC	-	TRBJ2-1	-	TRBV12-5
CASSPGQAETQYF	TGTGCCAGCAGCCCTGGACAGGCAGAGACCCAGTACTTC	TRBD1	TRBJ2-5	-	TRBV11-2
CASSLRRREETQYF	TGTGCCAGCAGCCTAAGGCGCAGGGAAGAGACCCAGTACTTC	-	TRBJ2-5	-	TRBV27
CASSEHGKLFF	TGTGCCAGCAGTGAACACGGAAAACTGTTTTTT	-	TRBJ1-4	-	TRBV2
CASSRGTGSGNTIYF	TGTGCCAGCAGTCGAGGGACAGGGTCCGGAAACACCATATATTTT	TRBD1	TRBJ1-3	-	TRBV6-5
CASSSGLAGVYEQYF	TGTGCCAGCAGCTCGGGACTAGCGGGGGTTTACGAGCAGTACTTC	TRBD2	TRBJ2-7	-	TRBV11-2
CASSHYREGQPQHF	TGTGCCAGCAGCCATTACAGGGAGGGCCAGCCCCAGCATTTT	-	TRBJ1-5	-	TRBV6-6
CAWSPTGTVDQPQHF	TGTGCCTGGAGTCCAACGGGGACAGTTGATCAGCCCCAGCATTTT	TRBD1	TRBJ1-5	-	TRBV30
CSDDRASTDTQYF	TGCAGCGACGACAGGGCTAGCACAGATACGCAGTATTTT	TRBD1	TRBJ2-3	-	TRBV29-1
CASSLYRGGSPLHF	TGTGCCAGCAGTTTATACAGGGGGGGTTCACCCCTCCACTTT	TRBD1	TRBJ1-6	-	TRBV27
CASRGSGSQTEAFF	TGTGCCAGCAGGGGCAGTGGGTCTCAAACTGAAGCTTTCTTT	-	TRBJ1-1	-	TRBV7-9
CSVQNNEQFF	TGCAGTGTTCAGAACAATGAGCAGTTCTTC	-	TRBJ2-1	-	TRBV20-1
CASTPTGDPAYEQYF	TGCGCCAGCACCCCAACAGGGGACCCAGCCTACGAGCAGTACTTC	TRBD1	TRBJ2-7	-	TRBV5-1
CASSPGTAGNTIYF	TGTGCCAGCAGCCCCGGGACAGCCGGAAACACCATATATTTT	TRBD1	TRBJ1-3	-	TRBV11-2
CASSRLAGAVYEQYF	TGTGCCAGCAGTCGACTAGCGGGAGCGGTATACGAGCAGTACTTC	TRBD2	TRBJ2-7	-	TRBV5-6
CASSQELGRGSTDTQYF	TGCGCCAGCAGCCAAGAGCTGGGCAGGGGAAGCACAGATACGCAGTATTTT	-	TRBJ2-3	-	TRBV4-3
CSAREAGEAFF	TGCAGTGCTAGAGAGGCAGGGGAAGCTTTCTTT	-	TRBJ1-1	-	TRBV20-1
CASSQDVRGATGNTIYF	TGTGCCAGCAGCCAAGATGTCCGGGGGGCCACTGGAAACACCATATATTTT	-	TRBJ1-3	-	TRBV4-2
CATSKQSNYEQYF	TGTGCCACCAGCAAACAGAGTAACTACGAGCAGTACTTC	-	TRBJ2-7	-	TRBV15
CASSPPGWSYNEQFF	TGTGCCAGCTCACCCCCAGGGTGGTCCTACAATGAGCAGTTCTTC	-	TRBJ2-1	-	TRBV18
CASSLVGFSGNTIYF	TGTGCCAGCAGCTTAGTAGGATTCTCTGGAAACACCATATATTTT	-	TRBJ1-3	-	TRBV7-9
CASSPPGNQPQHF	TGCGCCAGCAGCCCCCCAGGGAATCAGCCCCAGCATTTT	-	TRBJ1-5	-	TRBV4-1
CASTTGQGPAFF	TGTGCCAGCACGACCGGACAGGGACCAGCTTTCTTT	TRBD1	TRBJ1-1	-	TRBV28
CASSPGVSSGANVLTF	TGTGCCAGCTCACCAGGGGTAAGCTCTGGGGCCAACGTCCTGACTTTC	-	TRBJ2-6	-	TRBV18
CASSLGSSGSLEQYF	TGTGCCAGCAGCTTAGGGTCTAGCGGGAGTCTTGAGCAGTACTTC	TRBD2	TRBJ2-7	-	TRBV7-8
CASSGIAGTYEQYF	TGCGCCAGCAGCGGTATAGCGGGGACCTACGAGCAGTACTTC	TRBD2	TRBJ2-7	-	TRBV5-1
CASSYGRDAHQETQYF	TGTGCCAGCAGTTACGGTCGGGACGCACACCAAGAGACCCAGTACTTC	-	TRBJ2-5	-	TRBV6-6
CASSYSGRLRELFF	TGTGCCAGCAGTTACTCGGGGAGACTCCGGGAGCTGTTTTTT	-	TRBJ2-2	-	TRBV6-6
CASSPWGTQAYEQYF	TGTGCCAGCAGCCCCTGGGGGACACAGGCCTACGAGCAGTACTTC	-	TRBJ2-7	-	TRBV7-9
CASRRPVTRLEKLFF	TGTGCCAGCAGGCGGCCCGTAACAAGACTCGAAAAACTGTTTTTT	-	TRBJ1-4	-	TRBV2
CASSDGVQGIKGNTEAFF	TGTGCCAGCAGTGATGGGGTACAGGGGATTAAGGGAAACACTGAAGCTTTCTTT	TRBD1	TRBJ1-1	-	TRBV6-1
CATSRDYYEQYF	TGTGCCACCAGCAGGGATTACTACGAGCAGTACTTC	-	TRBJ2-7	-	TRBV15
CASSLAGYEQYF	TGTGCCAGCAGTTTAGCGGGGTACGAGCAGTACTTC	-	TRBJ2-7	-	TRBV27
CAWSVRRGGFEQFF	TGTGCCTGGAGTGTACGGCGGGGGGGCTTTGAGCAGTTCTTC	TRBD2	TRBJ2-1	-	TRBV30
CASGFQTSEAFF	TGTGCTAGTGGTTTCCAGACCTCGGAGGCTTTCTTT	-	TRBJ1-1	-	TRBV12-5
CASSPYGPATNEKLFF	TGTGCCAGTAGTCCCTATGGACCAGCAACTAATGAAAAACTGTTTTTT	-	TRBJ1-4	-	TRBV19
CASSVEMSTEAFF	TGTGCCAGCAGCGTAGAAATGTCTACTGAAGCTTTCTTT	-	TRBJ1-1	few	TRBV9
CASSVGRDQPQHF	TGTGCCAGCAGCGTAGGAAGGGATCAGCCCCAGCATTTT	-	TRBJ1-5	-	TRBV9
CASSSRLAGSQETQYF	TGCGCCAGCAGCTCCAGACTAGCGGGGTCACAAGAGACCCAGTACTTC	TRBD2	TRBJ2-5	-	TRBV5-1
CASRNSGEQYF	TGTGCCAGCAGAAATAGCGGCGAGCAGTACTTC	-	TRBJ2-7	-	TRBV6-5
CASSLVLLGNTEAFF	TGTGCCAGCAGCTTAGTCTTATTGGGGAACACTGAAGCTTTCTTT	-	TRBJ1-1	-	TRBV11-2
CASSPPGIYNEQFF	TGTGCCAGCTCACCACCGGGGATATACAATGAGCAGTTCTTC	-	TRBJ2-1	-	TRBV18
CASSPAQDTQYF	TGTGCCAGCAGCCCCGCGCAGGATACGCAGTATTTT	-	TRBJ2-3	-	TRBV7-2
CASSPPRAGGGSRLYKNIQYF	TGCGCCAGCAGTCCTCCTAGGGCAGGGGGCGGGTCCCGCTTATACAAAAACATTCAGTACTTC	TRBD1	TRBJ2-4	-	TRBV23-1
CASTEDRGTYEQYF	TGTGCCAGCACTGAAGACAGGGGCACCTACGAGCAGTACTTC	TRBD1	TRBJ2-7	once	TRBV25-1
CASSPRSNQPQHF	TGTGCCAGCAGCCCTCGTTCCAATCAGCCCCAGCATTTT	-	TRBJ1-5	-	TRBV6-5
CASRLADNSYNEQFF	TGTGCCAGCCGCTTAGCGGACAACTCCTACAATGAGCAGTTCTTC	-	TRBJ2-1	-	TRBV6-6
CASSLSGYSPLHF	TGTGCCAGCAGTTTGTCAGGGTACTCACCCCTCCACTTT	-	TRBJ1-6	few	TRBV27
CASSLGTSASPLHF	TGTGCCAGCAGCTTGGGTACGTCGGCTTCACCCCTCCACTTT	-	TRBJ1-6	-	TRBV5-4
CASSLPGTAQETQYF	TGTGCCAGCAGTTTGCCCGGGACAGCACAAGAGACCCAGTACTTC	TRBD1	TRBJ2-5	-	TRBV27